Listed below are T cell receptor beta chains from one sample, sequenced in a study of blood T cell repertoires in COVID-19. Sequencing used immunoSEQ multiplex PCR; TCRdb keeps in-frame clones, though not all of them. The sample contains 200,000 to 250,000 clones, roughly 85% of which appear only once. Source material: PBMCs or T cells enriched from blood (not recorded which). Receptor source: a man in his forties who had recovered from COVID-19. Both conserved end residues are part of each CDR3. A D gene is named only where the DNA matches it firmly. The listing skips clone size in some rows; elsewhere it reads once, few, many or a size class.

J: TRBJ1-1
D: -
size: -
V: TRBV30
CDR3: CAWTPGPPGGAFF
DNA: TGTGCCTGGACCCCTGGGCCCCCGGGGGGAGCTTTCTTT

J: TRBJ1-1
D: -
size: -
V: TRBV6-5
CDR3: CASRVQRGMNTEAFF
DNA: TGTGCCAGCAGGGTCCAGAGAGGAATGAACACTGAAGCTTTCTTT

J: TRBJ2-5
D: TRBD2
size: -
V: TRBV10-2
CDR3: CASSEVAGGGFQYF
DNA: TGCGCCAGCAGTGAAGTAGCGGGGGGGGGATTTCAGTACTTC

J: TRBJ2-1
D: -
size: -
V: TRBV28
CDR3: CASSTQREGNEQFF
DNA: TGTGCCAGCAGCACCCAACGAGAGGGCAATGAGCAGTTCTTC

J: TRBJ1-1
D: -
size: -
V: TRBV15
CDR3: CATSRERGGTEAFF
DNA: TGTGCCACCAGCAGAGAAAGGGGGGGCACTGAAGCTTTCTTT

J: TRBJ2-7
D: TRBD1
size: -
V: TRBV5-1
CDR3: CASSFTGTGLGEQYF
DNA: TGCGCCAGCAGCTTTACCGGGACAGGGTTGGGCGAGCAGTACTTC

J: TRBJ1-1
D: -
size: -
V: TRBV7-6
CDR3: CASSRTVENTEAFF
DNA: TGTGCCAGCAGCCGGACAGTAGAGAACACTGAAGCTTTCTTT

J: TRBJ1-5
D: -
size: -
V: TRBV19
CDR3: CASRPGGAADQPQHF
DNA: TGTGCCAGTAGACCCGGGGGGGCAGCTGATCAGCCCCAGCATTTT

J: TRBJ2-1
D: TRBD2
size: -
V: TRBV4-2
CDR3: CASSQEVGTSFNEQFF
DNA: TGTGCCAGCAGCCAAGAAGTTGGGACTAGCTTCAATGAGCAGTTCTTC

J: TRBJ2-7
D: TRBD2
size: -
V: TRBV5-1
CDR3: CASSLSPSGVGEQYF
DNA: TGCGCCAGCAGCTTGTCTCCTAGCGGGGTTGGCGAGCAGTACTTC

J: TRBJ2-1
D: TRBD1
size: -
V: TRBV5-4
CDR3: CASSSRDSPGIYNEQFF
DNA: TGTGCCAGCAGCTCCCGGGACAGTCCAGGCATCTACAATGAGCAGTTCTTC

J: TRBJ2-2
D: TRBD1
size: -
V: TRBV25-1
CDR3: CASSENRGVPGELFF
DNA: TGTGCCAGCAGTGAGAACAGGGGGGTTCCCGGGGAGCTGTTTTTT

J: TRBJ1-2
D: -
size: -
V: TRBV13
CDR3: CAVDRLDNYGYTF
DNA: TGTGCCGTTGACAGGTTAGATAACTATGGCTACACCTTC

J: TRBJ1-2
D: -
size: -
V: TRBV5-1
CDR3: CASSLKGANYGYTF
DNA: TGCGCCAGCAGCTTGAAAGGGGCCAACTATGGCTACACCTTC

J: TRBJ1-5
D: -
size: -
V: TRBV30
CDR3: CAWSPQNQPQHF
DNA: TGTGCCTGGAGCCCCCAGAATCAGCCCCAGCATTTT

J: TRBJ2-5
D: -
size: -
V: TRBV16
CDR3: CASSQSARAKETQYF
DNA: TGTGCCAGCAGCCAATCTGCCAGGGCGAAAGAGACCCAGTACTTC

J: TRBJ2-2
D: -
size: -
V: TRBV3-1/TRBV3-2
CDR3: CASSLSRATGELFF
DNA: TGTGCCAGCAGCCTATCGCGGGCGACCGGGGAGCTGTTTTTT

J: TRBJ2-7
D: -
size: -
V: TRBV27
CDR3: CASSQPSESYEQYF
DNA: TGTGCCAGCAGCCAGCCTAGCGAGTCCTACGAGCAGTACTTC

J: TRBJ2-7
D: TRBD2
size: -
V: TRBV28
CDR3: CASSLREIYEQYF
DNA: TGTGCCAGCAGTTTGCGGGAGATCTACGAGCAGTACTTC

J: TRBJ2-7
D: TRBD1
size: -
V: TRBV2
CDR3: CASSVDRAEQYF
DNA: TGTGCCAGCAGTGTGGACAGGGCCGAGCAGTACTTC

J: TRBJ1-5
D: TRBD1
size: once
V: TRBV19
CDR3: CASSKGQGIKSNQPQHF
DNA: TGTGCCAGTAGTAAGGGACAGGGGATTAAAAGCAATCAGCCCCAGCATTTT

J: TRBJ2-3
D: -
size: -
V: TRBV29-1
CDR3: CSVSTPGESTDTQYF
DNA: TGCAGCGTTTCAACCCCCGGGGAGTCCACAGATACGCAGTATTTT

J: TRBJ1-4
D: -
size: -
V: TRBV11-2
CDR3: CASSPRGEKLFF
DNA: TGTGCCAGCAGCCCACGGGGGGAAAAACTGTTTTTT

J: TRBJ2-7
D: -
size: -
V: TRBV3-1/TRBV3-2
CDR3: CASSQQATSSYEQYF
DNA: TGTGCCAGCAGCCAACAGGCCACCAGCTCCTACGAGCAGTACTTC

J: TRBJ1-1
D: -
size: -
V: TRBV9
CDR3: CASSVRGGVNTEAFF
DNA: TGTGCCAGCAGCGTGAGAGGGGGAGTGAACACTGAAGCTTTCTTT

J: TRBJ2-1
D: TRBD1
size: -
V: TRBV5-1
CDR3: CASKTGTGTYNEQFF
DNA: TGCGCCAGCAAAACCGGGACAGGGACCTACAATGAGCAGTTCTTC

J: TRBJ1-2
D: TRBD1
size: -
V: TRBV24-1
CDR3: CATSDTGQSPLSGYGYTF
DNA: TGTGCCACCAGTGACACGGGACAGTCCCCCCTATCCGGCTATGGCTACACCTTC

J: TRBJ2-7
D: -
size: -
V: TRBV28
CDR3: CASSLGGSSYEQYF
DNA: TGTGCCAGCAGTTTGGGCGGGTCCTCCTACGAGCAGTACTTC

J: TRBJ2-7
D: -
size: -
V: TRBV21-1
CDR3: CASSNARRNYEQYF
DNA: TGTGCCAGCAGCAACGCACGGCGGAACTACGAGCAGTACTTC

J: TRBJ1-4
D: -
size: -
V: TRBV5-6
CDR3: CASSLDQNEKLFF
DNA: TGTGCCAGCAGCTTGGACCAGAATGAAAAACTGTTTTTT

J: TRBJ2-3
D: -
size: -
V: TRBV10-3
CDR3: CAISDLDRDGGYF
DNA: TGTGCCATCAGTGATTTAGACAGGGACGGGGGGTATTTT

J: TRBJ2-7
D: TRBD1
size: once
V: TRBV19
CDR3: CASSIGTGSYEQYF
DNA: TGTGCCAGTAGTATTGGGACAGGATCCTACGAGCAGTACTTC

J: TRBJ2-1
D: TRBD2
size: -
V: TRBV15
CDR3: CATSRSTELANNEQFF
DNA: TGTGCCACCAGCAGATCGACGGAACTAGCGAACAATGAGCAGTTCTTC

J: TRBJ1-2
D: TRBD1
size: -
V: TRBV7-9
CDR3: CASSPGQGSGGYTF
DNA: TGTGCCAGCAGCCCAGGACAGGGGTCCGGGGGCTACACCTTC

J: TRBJ2-7
D: TRBD2
size: -
V: TRBV4-2
CDR3: CASSQGGGGTYEQYF
DNA: TGTGCCAGCAGCCAAGGAGGCGGGGGAACCTACGAGCAGTACTTC